This TCR beta chain was sequenced in a study of T cells in Graves' hyperthyroidism and ophthalmopathy (dated by TCRdb to the late 2010s). Background on the whole study: Peripheral blood was collected at initial diagnosis, before any treatment. Whether ophthalmopathy could be predicted prospectively was tested in an independent validation cohort made up of under 20 hyperthyroidism patients plus 17 patients who later progressed to ophthalmopathy. The approximately 100 discovery patients were randomly split 7:3 into training and test sets. After sampling, hyperthyroidism patients received methimazole starting at 30 mg daily, and ophthalmopathy patients received high-dose intravenous methylprednisolone. To identify distinguishing TCR V-J signatures, a discovery cohort of 90 to 100 patients was used, comprising 40 to 45 with Graves' ophthalmopathy and roughly 60 with stable Graves' hyperthyroidism. TCR Vbeta CDR3 sequencing of 135 peripheral blood samples (over 40 ophthalmopathy, over 70 hyperthyroidism and roughly 17 progressor patients) is reported in the paper. In addition, the study compared T-cell repertoires in thyroid tissue and in blood from several Graves' hyperthyroidism patients. Study-wide findings and limitations: Most expanded thyroid clonotypes (frequency above 0.001) were also detected in blood, suggesting blood repertoires may reflect thyroid immune responses. Sample size was not statistically predetermined, and investigators were not blinded to group allocation. During validation, the model predicted progression to ophthalmopathy a median of around 7 months ahead of onset, with almost 71% sensitivity and about 75% specificity. A 13 V-J signature model separated ophthalmopathy from stable hyperthyroidism, with roughly 88% sensitivity and 81% to 83% specificity in cross-validation and 80%/75% in testing.

Stable Graves' hyperthyroidism was defined as no progression to ophthalmopathy during 18 months of follow-up. Hyperthyroidism patients were newly diagnosed, with disease duration under 2 months, and aged 18 to 65 years. Any patient with an uncontrolled infection, another autoimmune disease, pregnancy or lactation was excluded. Diagnoses relied on clinical symptoms, serum thyroxine and TRAb, thyroid ultrasound and orbital computed tomography. PBMCs were isolated from approximately 10 ml of fresh peripheral blood by Ficoll-Paque density gradient centrifugation. Total RNA was extracted using Trizol reagent, and RNA quality was assessed on an Agilent 2100 Bioanalyzer. The TCR beta CDR3 regions were amplified from the RNA transcripts. The TCR CDR3 was subjected to a first round of RT-PCR using the HTBI primer set and the Qiagen OneStep RT-PCR kit. Libraries were constructed in a second round of multiplex PCR, after which size selection and purification were carried out. Libraries were sequenced paired-end with 100 bp reads on an Illumina HiSeq2000. Turning to the authors' computational methods: SOAPnuke was used to process the raw data, with reads discarded if the reads contained adapters or uncalled bases, had a mean Phred below 15, or lacked an exact constant-primer or identifier match. High-quality paired reads were merged with COPE v1.2.5, and unique nucleotide sequences were defined as clonotypes. Clonotypes were aligned to IMGT TRBV, TRBD and TRBJ reference segments using MiTCR v1.1. Only V-J combinations with frequency above 0.0001, covering 99% to 99.2% of repertoires, were analysed. A TCS score was defined as the ratio of F50 (clonal expansion) to E x V (chaos), with BLOSUM62-based TCRdist applied between CDR3 peptides within each V-J. Welch's t-statistics and random forest reduced several hundred V-J features to 13, which were used in a naive Bayes classifier (R e1071). TCRdb took the public reads, trimmed them with fastp at Q25, ran MiXCR for clone calling and kept in-frame beta chains. Each entry merges the rows of one CDR3 protein and shows their most common DNA and genes. TCRdb's processing, not the study's, gives the V and J calls here. The sample has some 620,000 distinct CDR3 sequences on record, roughly 17% of them singletons. 3% to 4% of the sample comes from the top ten.

On this clonotype: It lacks a known antigen. The germline gene is not matched at one end of the junction; a read error may be the cause.

This clonotype was sampled from a woman aged 25-40 years with Graves' hyperthyroidism. The source material was blood.

The CDR3 protein sequence reads: CANSPSGGLQPQHF. The bases read TGTGCCAACAGTCCTTCGGGGGGGCTTCAGCCCCAGCATTTT. The chain links TRBV27 with TRBJ1-5; the D gene is perhaps TRBD1, from 6 matching bases. From its cysteine to its phenylalanine, the CDR3 spans 14 amino acids. The kept DNA is CDR3 alone, 42 bases in frame from the first base. In the germline V gene (reference sequence), CDR1 corresponds to MNHEY and CDR2 to SMNVEV.